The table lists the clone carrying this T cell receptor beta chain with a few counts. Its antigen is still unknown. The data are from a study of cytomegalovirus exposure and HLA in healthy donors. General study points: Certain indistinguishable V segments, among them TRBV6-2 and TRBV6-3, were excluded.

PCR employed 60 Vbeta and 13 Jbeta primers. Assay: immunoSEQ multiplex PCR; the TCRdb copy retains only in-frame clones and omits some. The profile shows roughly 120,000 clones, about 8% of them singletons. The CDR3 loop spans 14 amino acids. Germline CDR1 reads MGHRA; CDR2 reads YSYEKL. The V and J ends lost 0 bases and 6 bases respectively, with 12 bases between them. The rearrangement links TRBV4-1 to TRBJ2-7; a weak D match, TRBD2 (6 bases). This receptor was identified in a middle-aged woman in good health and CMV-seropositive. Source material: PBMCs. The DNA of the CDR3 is TGCGCCAGCAGCCAAGATCCCCTGGGGGGCGAGCAGTACTTC. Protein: CASSQDPLGGEQYF.